The T cell receptor beta chain under discussion was sequenced for a study of blood T cell repertoires in COVID-19 (dated by TCRdb to between 2020 and 2021). With respect to the entire study: Samples covering the acute and convalescent phases of COVID-19 were provided by collaborators in the United States, Italy and Spain. The prospective study material was composed of cDNA or gDNA derived from T cells, B-cell-depleted T cells, or PBMCs. The dataset comprised deeply sampled blood TCRbeta repertoires from subjects exposed to, actively infected with, or recovered from COVID-19. The repertoires were made available in a free public database intended to serve as a resource for research on the immune response to SARS-CoV-2. The samples were drawn from the first 160 participants of the ongoing ImmuneRACE study and from 1,254 subjects provided by 6 global collaborators. The sample metadata nearly always contained a de-identified subject ID, COVID-19 status, age in years and sex. Where HLA class I and class II types were available, the types were taken from metadata supplied by the sample provider, not from assay-based typing. Overall results and qualifications from the work: The quantity of clinical and demographic metadata differed by source and by participant and was supplied without curation.

Collaborating institutions collected whole blood in K2EDTA tubes following their own protocols. For TCRbeta analysis, collaborator samples were shipped as frozen whole blood, as isolated PBMCs, or as DNA extracted from either sample type. About this clone: Its antigen target is currently unknown. It has no much larger one-base neighbor in the sample; base qualities were not kept.

The immunoSEQ Assay, a bias-controlled multiplex PCR, was used to amplify TCRbeta CDR3 regions from genomic DNA. Per the source publication's procedure: The number of nucleated cells in each sample was estimated from the amplification of reference gene primers within the assay. To quantify the absolute abundance of each unique TCRbeta CDR3 rearrangement, sequence reads were collapsed and filtered. For each sample, productive Simpson clonality was calculated as the square root of Simpson's diversity index across productive rearrangements. In TCRdb, the immuneACCESS table is reduced to in-frame sequences with V and J assigned. These tables do not hold every clone; where another copy was compared, an unresolved V gene accounts for under half, and the others remain unexplained. V and J calls and clone size are given by that table; D and trimming were obtained from the DNA. This sample is represented by 200,000 to 250,000 clones; 83% of them were singletons. The ten largest make up around 2.6% of the sample.

Trimming costs V 5 bases and J 4 bases, and their ends lie 17 bases apart. The CDR3 numbers 15 residues from cysteine through phenylalanine. The sequence is cut down to CDR3 DNA, 45 bases in frame from base 1. Via the germline V gene, CDR1 is SGHTA and CDR2 FQGNSA. The sequence joins TRBV7-2 to TRBJ1-1, with a tentative D gene TRBD1 over 5 matching bases. The source is a woman aged 70-85 years with active or convalescent COVID-19. The sequenced sample consisted of peripheral blood. The sequenced DNA: TGTGCCAGCAGCCAGACCGGGGGGTGGGGCACTGAAGCTTTCTTT. It translates to CASSQTGGWGTEAFF.